These T cell receptor beta chains were read from a single sample in a study of blood T cell repertoires in COVID-19. Repertoires were generated with immunoSEQ multiplex PCR, while TCRdb's copy carries only in-frame clones and drops some. This repertoire shows about 170,000 clones, roughly 80% found once; its top ten account for roughly 14%. The sample was peripheral blood. Receptors were obtained from a woman in her 70s with COVID-19, enrolled during active disease. CDR3s include the opening cysteine and the closing phenylalanine or tryptophan.

V	J	CDR3
TRBV7-2	TRBJ2-7	CASSFTGGGEQYF
TRBV6-5	TRBJ1-1	CATKRGMNTEAFF
TRBV19	TRBJ1-2	CASYQGGVYGYTF
TRBV25-1	TRBJ1-2	CASSEGGSHYGYTF
TRBV9	TRBJ1-1	CASSVYDRVRNTEAFF
TRBV29-1	TRBJ2-1	CSVDLTTRNEQFF
TRBV27	TRBJ1-1	CASSARPRGGEAFF
TRBV28	TRBJ2-7	CASSLGSGRANEQYF
TRBV19	TRBJ2-1	CASSMGASSIEQFF
TRBV24-1	TRBJ1-5	CATSDWGGATQPQHF
TRBV7-8	TRBJ1-3	CASSLTGTGGLGNTIYF
TRBV5-4	TRBJ2-3	CASSFRPSGSTDTQYF
TRBV6-1	TRBJ2-7	CASSGGPNRGPYEQYF
TRBV12-3/TRBV12-4	TRBJ1-5	CASSFSGQPQHF
TRBV5-1	TRBJ2-5	CASSYGLETQYF
TRBV4-1	TRBJ1-6	CASSLDTGAVSYNSPLHF
TRBV12-3/TRBV12-4	TRBJ1-4	CASSFRRNEKLFF